A selection of T cell receptor beta chains follows, all from one sample in a study of T cell responses to AZD1222 COVID-19 vaccine. Only in-frame clones appear in the TCRdb table, and some are missing; sequencing was by immunoSEQ multiplex PCR. The sample consists of 95,000 to 100,000 clones, just over 90% of them appearing once. The sample consisted of peripheral blood, taken on day 0 of AZD1222 vaccination. The receptors here all came from an adult in good health. Both conserved end residues are part of each CDR3. Each record gives: V gene, D gene, J gene, clone size, CDR3 DNA, CDR3 protein. A D gene is named only where the DNA matches it firmly. A clone size is listed for some rows: how often the clone was seen (once, few, many), or a class if it is expanded.

>TRBV5-1|.|TRBJ1-4|.
TGCGCCAGCAGCTCCCATGGGTGGGCAACTAATGAAAAACTGTTTTTT
CASSSHGWATNEKLFF
>TRBV7-9|.|TRBJ1-2|.
TGTGCCAGCAGCTCCGCAGGAGAGGGTCCAAGGTTGGGTGGCTACACCTTC
CASSSAGEGPRLGGYTF
>TRBV6-1|.|TRBJ1-4|.
TGTGCCAGCAGTGAATCCGGGACGGATGCAACTAATGAAAAACTGTTTTTT
CASSESGTDATNEKLFF
>TRBV2|.|TRBJ1-2|.
TGTGCCAGCAGTGTTGGGGGGCCATCCTATGGCTACACCTTC
CASSVGGPSYGYTF
>TRBV11-2|.|TRBJ1-6|.
TGTGCCAGCAGCAGCAGGGTGAGGGATTCACCCCTCCACTTT
CASSSRVRDSPLHF
>TRBV7-9|.|TRBJ1-2|.
TGTGCCAGCAGAACCCTGGGCGGCTACACCTTC
CASRTLGGYTF
>TRBV7-3|TRBD1|TRBJ1-2|.
TGTGCCAGCAGCTCCTTGACAGGGACCGACTATGGCTACACCTTC
CASSSLTGTDYGYTF
>TRBV12-3/TRBV12-4|.|TRBJ1-1|.
TGTGCCAGCAGTTTCTACGCTTTCTTT
CASSFYAFF
>TRBV24-1|.|TRBJ2-5|.
TGTGCCACCAGTGACCCTCCCAAGGGCCAGGAGACCCAGTACTTC
CATSDPPKGQETQYF
>TRBV6-5|.|TRBJ1-5|.
TGTGCCAGCAAAGGGAATCAGCCCCAGCATTTT
CASKGNQPQHF
>TRBV27|.|TRBJ1-5|.
TGTGCCAGCAGTTTTTCGCTAAATCAGCCCCAGCATTTT
CASSFSLNQPQHF
>TRBV11-3|.|TRBJ1-2|.
TGTGCCAGCAGCTTAGAGCATGGGGGCAGCGGCGAGGGCTACACCTTC
CASSLEHGGSGEGYTF
>TRBV29-1|.|TRBJ2-1|.
TGCAGCCACCTCCGGACAGCGGATGGTGAGCAGTTCTTC
CSHLRTADGEQFF
>TRBV7-9|TRBD1|TRBJ1-1|.
TGTGCCAGCAGCCAACAGGGGGCGGACACTGAAGCTTTCTTT
CASSQQGADTEAFF
>TRBV6-4|.|TRBJ1-1|.
TGTGCCAGCAGTCAAGCCCGCGGCACTGAAGCTTTCTTT
CASSQARGTEAFF
>TRBV6-1|.|TRBJ1-1|.
TGTGCCAGCAGTGAAGCGCCCGGCAGCGAAGCTTTCTTT
CASSEAPGSEAFF
>TRBV11-2|.|TRBJ1-4|.
TGTGCCAGCAGCCCGAGGGGCTTTGGTGAAAAACTGTTTTTT
CASSPRGFGEKLFF
>TRBV24-1|.|TRBJ1-1|.
TGTGCCACCAGTGGACCGGAGAACACTGAAGCTTTCTTT
CATSGPENTEAFF
>TRBV5-1|.|TRBJ1-2|.
TGCGCCAGCAGCTTGGCTTCGGGACTCCGGAACTATGGCTACACCTTC
CASSLASGLRNYGYTF
>TRBV7-9|.|TRBJ2-2|few
TGTGCCAGCAGCACAACCGTACTGACCGTGAACACCGGGGAGCTGTTTTTT
CASSTTVLTVNTGELFF
>TRBV3-1/TRBV3-2|.|TRBJ2-7|.
TGTGCCAGCAGCTCCGGACACCCGACCGGCGGCGAGCAGTACTTC
CASSSGHPTGGEQYF
>TRBV5-1|.|TRBJ2-5|.
TGCGCCAGCACCTCTCAAGGGCTCGGACAAGAGACCCAGTACTTC
CASTSQGLGQETQYF
>TRBV10-1|.|TRBJ2-7|.
TGCGCCAGCAGTGAGTCCTGGACAGTCGGGGAGCAGTACTTC
CASSESWTVGEQYF
>TRBV18|.|TRBJ2-3|.
TGTGCCAGCTCACCAGGCGGGGTCCGCACAGATACGCAGTATTTT
CASSPGGVRTDTQYF
>TRBV15|TRBD1|TRBJ1-4|.
TGTGCCACCAGAGCGACAGGGCTGGCTGAAAAACTGTTTTTT
CATRATGLAEKLFF
>TRBV2|.|TRBJ2-5|.
TGTGCCAGCAAGTTGGTCGGGGGCCAAGAGACCCAGTACTTC
CASKLVGGQETQYF
>TRBV7-2|.|TRBJ1-2|.
TGTGCCAGCAGCACAGAGGGGCGGATCTATGGCTACACCTTC
CASSTEGRIYGYTF
>TRBV4-1|.|TRBJ1-1|.
TGCGCCAGCAGCCAAGATCCGGGGACGAACACTGAAGCTTTCTTT
CASSQDPGTNTEAFF
>TRBV6-4|TRBD2|TRBJ2-1|once
TGTGCCAGCACGGCGGGTACGGGGGGGCCCTACAATGAGCAGTTCTTC
CASTAGTGGPYNEQFF
>TRBV11-1|.|TRBJ1-5|.
TGTGCCAGCAGCTTAGGGGTGGGGCAGCCCCAGCATTTT
CASSLGVGQPQHF
>TRBV19|.|TRBJ1-1|.
TGTGCCAGTAGAACAGCGATGAACACTGAAGCTTTCTTT
CASRTAMNTEAFF
>TRBV23-1|TRBD1|TRBJ2-2|.
TGCGCCAGCAGTCGATACAGGGGCACCGGGGAGCTGTTTTTT
CASSRYRGTGELFF
>TRBV7-9|.|TRBJ2-6|.
TGTGCCAGCATCTCAGGGGCGCCTGGGGCCAACGTCCTGACTTTC
CASISGAPGANVLTF
>TRBV2|.|TRBJ1-1|once
TGTGCCAGCAGTCAAGGGTACACTGAAGCTTTCTTT
CASSQGYTEAFF